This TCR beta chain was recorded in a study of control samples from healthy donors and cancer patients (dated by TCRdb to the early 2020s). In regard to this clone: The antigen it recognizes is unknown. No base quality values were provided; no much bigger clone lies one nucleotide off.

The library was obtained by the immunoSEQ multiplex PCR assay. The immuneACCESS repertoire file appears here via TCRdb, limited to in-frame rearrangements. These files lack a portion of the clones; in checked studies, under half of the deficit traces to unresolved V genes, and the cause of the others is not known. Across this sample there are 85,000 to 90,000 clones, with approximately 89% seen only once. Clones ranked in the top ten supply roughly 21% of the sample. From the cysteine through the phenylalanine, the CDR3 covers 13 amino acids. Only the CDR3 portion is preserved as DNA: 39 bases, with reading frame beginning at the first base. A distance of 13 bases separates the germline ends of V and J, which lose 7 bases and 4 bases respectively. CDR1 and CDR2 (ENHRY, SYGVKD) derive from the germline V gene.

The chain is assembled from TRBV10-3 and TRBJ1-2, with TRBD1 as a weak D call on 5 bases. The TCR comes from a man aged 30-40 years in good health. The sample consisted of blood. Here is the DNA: TGTGCCATCACCTGGGACCGTAGCTATGGCTACACCTTC. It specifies CAITWDRSYGYTF.